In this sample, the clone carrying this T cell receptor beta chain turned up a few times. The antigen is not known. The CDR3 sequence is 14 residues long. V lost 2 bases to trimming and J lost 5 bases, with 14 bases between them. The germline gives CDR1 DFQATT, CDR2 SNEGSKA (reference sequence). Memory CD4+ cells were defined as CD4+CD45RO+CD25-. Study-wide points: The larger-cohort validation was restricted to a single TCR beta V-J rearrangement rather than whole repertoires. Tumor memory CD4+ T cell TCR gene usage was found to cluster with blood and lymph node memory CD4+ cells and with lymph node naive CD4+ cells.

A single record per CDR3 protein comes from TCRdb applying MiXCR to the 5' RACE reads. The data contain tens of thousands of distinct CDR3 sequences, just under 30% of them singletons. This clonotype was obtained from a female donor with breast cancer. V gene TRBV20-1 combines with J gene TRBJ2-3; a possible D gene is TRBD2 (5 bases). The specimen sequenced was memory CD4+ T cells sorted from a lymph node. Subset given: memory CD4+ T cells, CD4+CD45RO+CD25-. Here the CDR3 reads CSARQFGVVDTQYF. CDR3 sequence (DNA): TGCAGTGCTAGACAGTTCGGGGTGGTAGATACGCAGTATTTT.